The clone carrying this T cell receptor beta chain appeared a single time. Its antigen is unidentified. The CDR3 is 14 amino acids. Per the germline V gene, CDR1 is GTSNPN and CDR2 is SVGIG (reference sequence). With 2 bases clipped from V and 8 bases from J, the junction kept 9 bases outside the gene matches. The data were produced by immunoSEQ multiplex PCR, yet TCRdb's version contains in-frame clones alone and is incomplete. This table holds approximately 1,900 clones, 90% to 95% found once. The data were obtained in a study of T cell clonotyping in hematopoietic cell transplantation. Findings of the study overall: Broader posttransplant TCR repertoire diversity was predicted by graft donor and pretransplant recipient Inverse Simpson Index values. No sorting was done, leaving CD4 and CD8 contributions mixed. Pathologically expanded recipient clonotypes increased progressively from day 30 to day 180 as diversity fell.

The sample was PBMCs, taken at the time of graft-versus-host disease after allogeneic stem cell transplant. The gene calls are TRBV30 and TRBJ2-1; TRBD2 agrees at 7 bases. This receptor was obtained from a male patient in his late teens or twenties who had an allogeneic stem cell transplant from a related donor, so the T cells may come from the graft donor. Some clones in this sample may be carry-over from other donors' samples. For the CDR3, the DNA is TGTGCCTGGAGTCTCAGCGGGATGTGGGATGAGCAGTTCTTC. Residues: CAWSLSGMWDEQFF.